This TCR beta chain is drawn from a study of blood T cell repertoires in COVID-19. In the original processing: It was from reference gene primer amplification that nucleated cell counts were estimated. Here immunoSEQ multiplex PCR was the method, and the copy in TCRdb shows in-frame clones only, minus some. V and J calls and clone size are copied from that table; D and trimming were computed from the DNA. The table has approximately 74,000 clones, over 70% seen once. The CDR3 length is 13 residues. Germline CDR1 is MNHNS and CDR2 is SASEGT. Trimming cost V 3 bases and J 7 bases; bases outside gene matches: 6.

The sample consisted of peripheral blood. The sequence derives from an older man with active or convalescent COVID-19. The chain recombines TRBV6-1 with TRBJ2-7; the match to TRBD2 covers 7 bases. CDR3 in amino acids: CASSDIGRDEQYF. CDR3 bases: TGTGCCAGCAGTGACATTGGGAGGGATGAGCAGTACTTC.